A selection of T cell receptor beta chains follows, all from one sample in a study of cytomegalovirus exposure and HLA in healthy donors. Libraries were prepared by immunoSEQ multiplex PCR; TCRdb keeps only in-frame clonotypes and omits some of them. The data contain about 190,000 clones, roughly four fifths of them singletons. The sequenced sample consisted of PBMCs. The receptors originated from a man in his forties in good health and CMV-seropositive. Each CDR3 is given with its conserved first and last residue.

CDR3 protein: CASGLVRGAGYYEQYF; J gene: TRBJ2-7; V gene: TRBV12-5
CDR3 protein: CASSGLAGGPRNEQFF; J gene: TRBJ2-1; V gene: TRBV7-3
CDR3 protein: CASSERVQNIQYF; J gene: TRBJ2-4; V gene: TRBV5-5
CDR3 protein: CASSQEGLGRDTQYF; J gene: TRBJ2-3; V gene: TRBV4-1
CDR3 protein: CASSPRQSSGANVLTF; J gene: TRBJ2-6; V gene: TRBV18
CDR3 protein: CASSQDQFGIEGSYEQYF; J gene: TRBJ2-7; V gene: TRBV4-3
CDR3 protein: CASSSRYSGNTIYF; J gene: TRBJ1-3; V gene: TRBV6-1
CDR3 protein: CASSKDRVNQDYTF; J gene: TRBJ1-2; V gene: TRBV21-1
CDR3 protein: CASSPSTGQNTEAFF; J gene: TRBJ1-1; V gene: TRBV18
CDR3 protein: CASSLAMGRDQPQHF; J gene: TRBJ1-5; V gene: TRBV5-6
CDR3 protein: CASSYDSPSGYTF; J gene: TRBJ1-2; V gene: TRBV6-6
CDR3 protein: CASSHGQGYNSPLHF; J gene: TRBJ1-6; V gene: TRBV14
CDR3 protein: CSVVRTSVTDTQYF; J gene: TRBJ2-3; V gene: TRBV29-1
CDR3 protein: CASSSRQGLSGNTIYF; J gene: TRBJ1-3; V gene: TRBV9
CDR3 protein: CASSFDSPYEQYF; J gene: TRBJ2-7; V gene: TRBV7-9
CDR3 protein: CASSPDRGQNYGYTF; J gene: TRBJ1-2; V gene: TRBV7-9
CDR3 protein: CASSEANREETQYF; J gene: TRBJ2-5; V gene: TRBV6-1
CDR3 protein: CASSPTGGSYNEQFF; J gene: TRBJ2-1; V gene: TRBV7-9
CDR3 protein: CASSLSDSGNNEQFF; J gene: TRBJ2-1; V gene: TRBV11-2
CDR3 protein: CASSQKRTDPYEQYF; J gene: TRBJ2-7; V gene: TRBV7-9
CDR3 protein: CAWKAPGTPPYEQYF; J gene: -; V gene: TRBV30
CDR3 protein: CASSIRPSGGEDTQYF; J gene: TRBJ2-3; V gene: TRBV19
CDR3 protein: CASSSPGNEQFF; J gene: TRBJ2-1; V gene: TRBV27
CDR3 protein: CAISEWGRGAGTEAFF; J gene: TRBJ1-1; V gene: TRBV10-3
CDR3 protein: CASSESAPQREQYF; J gene: TRBJ2-7; V gene: TRBV6-1
CDR3 protein: CASSQDRVGNTIYF; J gene: TRBJ1-3; V gene: TRBV11-2
CDR3 protein: CASSAQGSGANVLTF; J gene: TRBJ2-6; V gene: TRBV4-2
CDR3 protein: CASGTYTEAFF; J gene: TRBJ1-1; V gene: TRBV2
CDR3 protein: CASSLTSGGSTDTQYF; J gene: TRBJ2-3; V gene: TRBV5-6
CDR3 protein: CASSQGRGMGGSTDTQYF; J gene: TRBJ2-3; V gene: TRBV4-1
CDR3 protein: CASSTLGGSSYEQYF; J gene: TRBJ2-7; V gene: TRBV6-5